A selection of T cell receptor beta chains follows, all from one sample in a study of PD-L1 blockade in urothelial cancer. Libraries were prepared by immunoSEQ multiplex PCR; TCRdb keeps only in-frame clonotypes and omits some of them. The table records 60,000 to 65,000 clones, 65% to 90% of them present only once. Sequenced here: PBMCs, sampled around atezolizumab (anti-PD-L1) treatment. Receptor source: a man in his 70s with urothelial cancer. CDR3s include the opening cysteine and the closing phenylalanine or tryptophan. Each record gives: clone size, J gene, D gene, V gene, CDR3 protein, CDR3 DNA. A D gene is named only where the DNA matches it firmly. Where a row states a size, it is once, few, many or the class of an expanded clone; other rows omit it.

clone size: few
J gene: TRBJ2-2
D gene: TRBD1
V gene: TRBV5-1
CDR3 protein: CASSRGTGDTGELFF
CDR3 DNA: TGCGCCAGCAGCCGAGGGACAGGGGACACCGGGGAGCTGTTTTTT

clone size: few
J gene: TRBJ2-7
D gene: -
V gene: TRBV21-1
CDR3 protein: CASAPGQYYEQYF
CDR3 DNA: TGTGCCAGCGCTCCGGGACAATACTACGAGCAGTACTTC

clone size: -
J gene: TRBJ2-2
D gene: -
V gene: TRBV7-2
CDR3 protein: CASTDFNTGELFF
CDR3 DNA: TGTGCCAGCACCGACTTCAACACCGGGGAGCTGTTTTTT

clone size: -
J gene: TRBJ2-3
D gene: -
V gene: TRBV5-4
CDR3 protein: CASSSTSIDTQYF
CDR3 DNA: TGTGCCAGCAGCTCAACTAGCATAGATACGCAGTATTTT

clone size: -
J gene: TRBJ2-1
D gene: TRBD2
V gene: TRBV7-2
CDR3 protein: CASSDGTSRNEQFF
CDR3 DNA: TGTGCCAGCAGCGACGGGACTAGCAGAAATGAGCAGTTCTTC

clone size: few
J gene: TRBJ2-1
D gene: -
V gene: TRBV30
CDR3 protein: CAWSRGYNEQFF
CDR3 DNA: TGTGCCTGGAGTAGGGGATACAATGAGCAGTTCTTC

clone size: -
J gene: TRBJ1-3
D gene: -
V gene: TRBV19
CDR3 protein: CASSIAPRQVRSGNTIYF
CDR3 DNA: TGTGCCAGTAGTATAGCCCCCCGACAGGTCCGCTCTGGAAACACCATATATTTT

clone size: -
J gene: TRBJ1-5
D gene: TRBD1
V gene: TRBV28
CDR3 protein: CASSLTRINRDRENQPQHF
CDR3 DNA: TGTGCCAGCAGTTTAACCCGCATTAACCGGGACAGGGAAAATCAGCCCCAGCATTTT

clone size: -
J gene: TRBJ2-1
D gene: TRBD2
V gene: TRBV5-4
CDR3 protein: CASSLGAYSGHNEQFF
CDR3 DNA: TGTGCCAGCAGCTTGGGGGCGTATAGCGGGCACAATGAGCAGTTCTTC

clone size: -
J gene: TRBJ1-5
D gene: TRBD1
V gene: TRBV18
CDR3 protein: CASSSGTDLNQPQHF
CDR3 DNA: TGTGCCAGCTCATCAGGGACAGACCTTAATCAGCCCCAGCATTTT

clone size: once
J gene: TRBJ2-1
D gene: TRBD2
V gene: TRBV7-2
CDR3 protein: CASSLGLAGEQFF
CDR3 DNA: TGTGCCAGCAGCTTAGGACTAGCCGGTGAGCAGTTCTTC

clone size: -
J gene: TRBJ2-1
D gene: TRBD2
V gene: TRBV5-6
CDR3 protein: CASSPRGSGSGNEQFF
CDR3 DNA: TGTGCCAGCAGCCCGAGGGGGAGCGGGAGTGGTAATGAGCAGTTCTTC

clone size: -
J gene: TRBJ2-5
D gene: TRBD2
V gene: TRBV30
CDR3 protein: CAWRAGLGEGETQYF
CDR3 DNA: TGTGCCTGGAGGGCCGGCCTCGGGGAGGGTGAGACCCAGTACTTC

clone size: -
J gene: TRBJ2-3
D gene: TRBD1
V gene: TRBV29-1
CDR3 protein: CSASTGGAADTQYF
CDR3 DNA: TGCAGCGCCTCGACAGGGGGCGCGGCAGATACGCAGTATTTT

clone size: -
J gene: TRBJ2-1
D gene: -
V gene: TRBV19
CDR3 protein: CASSRRDNDEQFF
CDR3 DNA: TGTGCCAGTAGCCGACGGGATAACGATGAGCAGTTCTTC

clone size: -
J gene: TRBJ1-5
D gene: -
V gene: TRBV5-6
CDR3 protein: CASSLRQSSNQPQHF
CDR3 DNA: TGTGCCAGCAGCTTAAGACAGTCTAGCAATCAGCCCCAGCATTTT

clone size: many
J gene: TRBJ2-7
D gene: TRBD2
V gene: TRBV5-1
CDR3 protein: CASSFASGSDEQYF
CDR3 DNA: TGCGCCAGCAGCTTCGCTAGCGGGAGTGACGAGCAGTACTTC

clone size: -
J gene: TRBJ2-5
D gene: -
V gene: TRBV10-2
CDR3 protein: CASSDTEEETQYF
CDR3 DNA: TGCGCCAGCAGTGACACCGAGGAGGAGACCCAGTACTTC

clone size: -
J gene: TRBJ2-1
D gene: TRBD2
V gene: TRBV7-9
CDR3 protein: CASSPWTSGSSYEQFF
CDR3 DNA: TGTGCCAGCAGCCCATGGACTAGCGGGAGTTCCTATGAGCAGTTCTTC

clone size: -
J gene: TRBJ1-2
D gene: TRBD1
V gene: TRBV7-2
CDR3 protein: CASSSYRTGYYGYTF
CDR3 DNA: TGTGCCAGCAGCTCCTACCGGACAGGGTACTATGGCTACACCTTC

clone size: -
J gene: TRBJ2-7
D gene: -
V gene: TRBV18
CDR3 protein: CASSPDQYEQYF
CDR3 DNA: TGTGCCAGCTCACCAGATCAGTACGAGCAGTACTTC

clone size: medium-sized
J gene: TRBJ1-1
D gene: TRBD1
V gene: TRBV30
CDR3 protein: CAWSVSRQGEAFF
CDR3 DNA: TGTGCCTGGAGTGTATCAAGACAGGGAGAAGCTTTCTTT

clone size: -
J gene: TRBJ2-5
D gene: TRBD2
V gene: TRBV11-3
CDR3 protein: CASSLTNREGETQYF
CDR3 DNA: TGTGCCAGCAGCTTAACTAATCGGGAGGGAGAGACCCAGTACTTC

clone size: -
J gene: TRBJ1-1
D gene: -
V gene: TRBV19
CDR3 protein: CASIQRGARTEAFF
CDR3 DNA: TGTGCCAGTATTCAGCGGGGGGCGCGTACTGAAGCTTTCTTT

clone size: -
J gene: TRBJ2-5
D gene: TRBD1
V gene: TRBV5-6
CDR3 protein: CASSMETGLGETQYF
CDR3 DNA: TGTGCCAGCAGCATGGAGACAGGGTTAGGGGAGACCCAGTACTTC

clone size: -
J gene: TRBJ2-7
D gene: TRBD1
V gene: TRBV7-2
CDR3 protein: CASSLAGTGGYEQYF
CDR3 DNA: TGTGCCAGCAGCTTAGCCGGGACAGGGGGCTACGAGCAGTACTTC

clone size: -
J gene: TRBJ2-5
D gene: -
V gene: TRBV18
CDR3 protein: CASSDGNQETQYF
CDR3 DNA: TGTGCCAGCTCAGACGGGAACCAAGAGACCCAGTACTTC

clone size: -
J gene: TRBJ1-1
D gene: -
V gene: TRBV18
CDR3 protein: CASSPQKLQGNTEAFF
CDR3 DNA: TGTGCCAGCTCACCGCAGAAGCTCCAGGGAAACACTGAAGCTTTCTTT

clone size: -
J gene: TRBJ1-2
D gene: -
V gene: TRBV6-1
CDR3 protein: CASSETARYGYTF
CDR3 DNA: TGTGCCAGCAGCGAGACAGCTCGATATGGCTACACCTTC

clone size: -
J gene: TRBJ2-7
D gene: -
V gene: TRBV5-1
CDR3 protein: CASSLEAPYEQYF
CDR3 DNA: TGCGCCAGCAGCTTGGAAGCGCCCTACGAGCAGTACTTC

clone size: once
J gene: TRBJ2-7
D gene: -
V gene: TRBV20-1
CDR3 protein: CSASQTYEQYF
CDR3 DNA: TGCAGTGCTAGCCAGACCTACGAGCAGTACTTC

clone size: -
J gene: TRBJ2-2
D gene: TRBD1
V gene: TRBV5-1
CDR3 protein: CASSRTGDTGELFF
CDR3 DNA: TGCGCCAGCAGCCGGACAGGGGACACCGGGGAGCTGTTTTTT

clone size: -
J gene: TRBJ1-4
D gene: -
V gene: TRBV5-8
CDR3 protein: CASSLGGGTNEKLFF
CDR3 DNA: TGTGCCAGCAGCTTGGGCGGGGGTACTAATGAAAAACTGTTTTTT

clone size: -
J gene: TRBJ2-1
D gene: TRBD2
V gene: TRBV5-1
CDR3 protein: CASSFPGSGMSYNEQFF
CDR3 DNA: TGCGCCAGCAGCTTTCCGGGTAGCGGGATGTCCTACAATGAGCAGTTCTTC

clone size: -
J gene: TRBJ2-6
D gene: -
V gene: TRBV19
CDR3 protein: CASSPGISGANVLTF
CDR3 DNA: TGTGCCAGTAGCCCGGGGATCTCTGGGGCCAACGTCCTGACTTTC

clone size: -
J gene: TRBJ2-5
D gene: -
V gene: TRBV7-9
CDR3 protein: CASSFARGFGETQYF
CDR3 DNA: TGTGCCAGCAGCTTCGCACGAGGGTTCGGAGAGACCCAGTACTTC

clone size: -
J gene: TRBJ2-1
D gene: TRBD2
V gene: TRBV7-3
CDR3 protein: CASSLGVAGEEQFF
CDR3 DNA: TGTGCCAGCAGCTTAGGTGTAGCGGGGGAAGAGCAGTTCTTC

clone size: -
J gene: TRBJ1-1
D gene: -
V gene: TRBV28
CDR3 protein: CASSFGGADTEAFF
CDR3 DNA: TGTGCCAGCAGTTTTGGGGGGGCTGACACTGAAGCTTTCTTT

clone size: -
J gene: TRBJ1-1
D gene: -
V gene: TRBV30
CDR3 protein: CAWSVLGGEAFF
CDR3 DNA: TGTGCCTGGAGTGTTCTTGGAGGTGAAGCTTTCTTT

clone size: -
J gene: TRBJ2-1
D gene: -
V gene: TRBV7-6
CDR3 protein: CASSFRGYEQFF
CDR3 DNA: TGTGCCAGCAGCTTTCGGGGGTATGAGCAGTTCTTC

clone size: -
J gene: TRBJ2-1
D gene: TRBD1
V gene: TRBV9
CDR3 protein: CASSVSGTAYNEQFF
CDR3 DNA: TGTGCCAGCAGCGTATCCGGGACAGCATACAATGAGCAGTTCTTC

clone size: -
J gene: TRBJ1-3
D gene: TRBD1
V gene: TRBV7-2
CDR3 protein: CASSSTGGGGNTIYF
CDR3 DNA: TGTGCCAGCAGCTCTACAGGGGGCGGGGGAAACACCATATATTTT

clone size: -
J gene: TRBJ1-1
D gene: TRBD1
V gene: TRBV29-1
CDR3 protein: CSAGTDLYTEAFF
CDR3 DNA: TGCAGCGCAGGGACAGACCTTTACACTGAAGCTTTCTTT

clone size: few
J gene: TRBJ2-5
D gene: -
V gene: TRBV2
CDR3 protein: CASSDPTDSEETQYF
CDR3 DNA: TGTGCCAGCAGTGACCCCACGGACAGTGAAGAGACCCAGTACTTC

clone size: -
J gene: TRBJ1-1
D gene: -
V gene: TRBV6-1
CDR3 protein: CASSEPGEWTEAFF
CDR3 DNA: TGTGCCAGCAGTGAACCCGGGGAATGGACTGAAGCTTTCTTT

clone size: few
J gene: TRBJ2-2
D gene: TRBD2
V gene: TRBV19
CDR3 protein: CATNPGLAGAGELFF
CDR3 DNA: TGTGCCACCAACCCGGGACTAGCGGGAGCCGGGGAGCTGTTTTTT

clone size: -
J gene: TRBJ2-1
D gene: -
V gene: TRBV19
CDR3 protein: CASSIDRGVSYNEQFF
CDR3 DNA: TGTGCCAGTAGTATAGACAGGGGAGTGTCCTACAATGAGCAGTTCTTC

clone size: few
J gene: TRBJ1-2
D gene: -
V gene: TRBV30
CDR3 protein: CAWSVQANYGYTF
CDR3 DNA: TGTGCCTGGAGTGTACAAGCTAACTATGGCTACACCTTC

clone size: -
J gene: TRBJ2-7
D gene: -
V gene: TRBV5-1
CDR3 protein: CASSLSRSSYEQYF
CDR3 DNA: TGCGCCAGCAGCTTAAGTCGGAGTTCCTACGAGCAGTACTTC

clone size: -
J gene: TRBJ2-1
D gene: -
V gene: TRBV5-1
CDR3 protein: CASSLGGEAYNEQFF
CDR3 DNA: TGCGCCAGCAGCTTGGGCGGGGAGGCCTACAATGAGCAGTTCTTC

clone size: -
J gene: TRBJ2-1
D gene: TRBD2
V gene: TRBV10-3
CDR3 protein: CASGLAGGPYEQFF
CDR3 DNA: TGTGCCAGCGGACTAGCGGGAGGGCCCTATGAGCAGTTCTTC

clone size: -
J gene: TRBJ2-7
D gene: -
V gene: TRBV25-1
CDR3 protein: CASSESGQTTNHEQYF
CDR3 DNA: TGTGCCAGCAGTGAATCAGGTCAGACCACGAACCACGAGCAGTACTTC

clone size: few
J gene: TRBJ1-5
D gene: -
V gene: TRBV29-1
CDR3 protein: CSAETGMGQPQHF
CDR3 DNA: TGCAGCGCCGAAACAGGGATGGGTCAGCCCCAGCATTTT

clone size: few
J gene: TRBJ1-5
D gene: TRBD1
V gene: TRBV7-6
CDR3 protein: CASSPGQGAAGNQPQHF
CDR3 DNA: TGTGCCAGCAGCCCGGGACAGGGGGCGGCGGGCAATCAGCCCCAGCATTTT